This note documents a single T cell receptor beta chain sequence. Germline V CDR1 and CDR2: GTSNPN, SVGIG (reference sequence). V shed 0 bases and J shed 5 bases, with 7 bases lying between them. The CDR3 is 12 amino acids. The table came from immunoSEQ multiplex PCR; TCRdb's copy has only in-frame clones and leaves some out. Counted here are about 60,000 clones, over 90% occurring once; the ten biggest clones make up 0.85%. This specimen comes from a study of T cell changes during pregnancy in multiple sclerosis. The sample was peripheral blood, taken in the first trimester of pregnancy. The receptor comes from a female donor with multiple sclerosis, enrolled in a pregnancy study. The V and J genes are TRBV30 and TRBJ2-5, with a possible D match to TRBD2 (5 bases). CDR3 in DNA: TGTGCCTGGAGTGTATCGGGGGAGACCCAGTACTTC. As protein: CAWSVSGETQYF.